Presented here are 18 T cell receptor beta chains from one specimen sequenced in a study of OX40 agonist ivuxolimab in advanced cancers. This table comes from immunoSEQ multiplex PCR, and its TCRdb copy is limited to in-frame clones, with some not included. The repertoire has about 71,000 clones, about 81% of them found once; the top ten carry about 5%. Sequenced here: CD4+ or CD8+ T cells sorted from blood, sampled in a trial of the OX40 agonist ivuxolimab. All receptors come from an adult with an advanced solid tumor such as melanoma, head and neck, liver or kidney cancer.

The chain is built from TRBV6-6 and TRBJ2-7; D may be TRBD2 (5 bases). The CDR3 is 14 residues long. V was shortened by 8 bases and J by 2 bases, with 16 bases between the two germline ends. The germline CDR1 and CDR2 sequences are MNHNY and SVGAGI (reference sequence). The CDR3 loop reads CASGKRGSTYEQYF. In DNA, the CDR3 is TGTGCCAGCGGGAAACGGGGATCTACCTACGAGCAGTACTTC.

The rearrangement uses TRBV9 and TRBJ1-2, with D maybe TRBD1 (5 bases). In germline, CDR1 is SGDLS, CDR2 YYNGEE. This CDR3 region has 14 residues. The V and J ends lost 0 bases and 4 bases respectively, with 10 bases between them. The CDR3 DNA follows: TGTGCCAGCAGCGTAGAGCAGGGCCCCTATGGCTACACCTTC. It translates to CASSVEQGPYGYTF.

The rearrangement links TRBV10-2 to TRBJ2-7; TRBD1 matches 11 bases. The J segment lost 3 bases and the V segment lost 0 bases, leaving 1 base of the junction unmatched. CDR1 WSHSY and CDR2 SAAADI come from the germline V gene. This CDR3 has 15 amino acids. Here the CDR3 reads CASSESGTGGYEQYF. The CDR3 bases are TGCGCCAGCAGTGAGTCCGGGACAGGGGGCTACGAGCAGTACTTC.

V and J are TRBV6-1 and TRBJ2-3; 8 nucleotides match TRBD2. V trimming: 2 bases; J trimming: 4 bases; junction bases outside the gene matches: 8. The length of the CDR3 is 16 residues. Germline loops: CDR1 MNHNS, CDR2 SASEGT. DNA for the CDR3: TGTGCCAGCAGTGAAAGGTCTAGCGGGTCTTCAGATACGCAGTATTTT. This codes for CASSERSSGSSDTQYF.

The chain employs TRBV7-9 and TRBJ2-2, with unresolved D. The germline gives CDR1 SEHNR, CDR2 FQNEAQ (reference sequence). This CDR3 comprises 16 residues. The ends were cut back, 0 bases at V and 0 bases at J, with 8 bases in the middle. The CDR3 loop is CASSLARPANTGELFF. CDR3 DNA sequence: TGTGCCAGCAGCTTAGCGAGGCCAGCGAACACCGGGGAGCTGTTTTTT.

The rearrangement joins TRBV27 to TRBJ1-4; 8 bases are shared with TRBD1. The CDR3 is 14 amino acids. Germline loops: CDR1 MNHEY, CDR2 SMNVEV (reference sequence). V lost 6 bases and J lost 6; bases outside the gene matches: 6. The CDR3 spells CASRGTGSYEKLFF. CDR3 nucleotide sequence: TGTGCCAGCAGGGGGACAGGTAGTTATGAAAAACTGTTTTTT. Full variable domain (rest looked up from reference TRBV27 and TRBJ1-4): EAQVTQNPRYLITVTGKKLTVTCSQNMNHEYMSWYRQDPGLGLRQIYYSMNVEVTDKGDVPEGYKVSRKEKRNFPLILESPSPNQTSLYFCASRGTGSYEKLFFGSGTQLSVL.

This clone was counted a few times. V usage is TRBV7-9 and J usage is TRBJ1-2; tentatively, D is TRBD1 (5 bases). Germline CDR1 reads SEHNR; CDR2 reads FQNEAQ (reference sequence). V lost 5 bases and J 6 bases, leaving 10 bases between the germline ends. The CDR3 has 12 amino acids. CDR3 DNA: TGTGCCAGCAGCCCGACAGCTGATGGCTACACCTTC. Amino acid sequence: CASSPTADGYTF.

V and J are TRBV6-5 and TRBJ2-7; no reliable D call. Per germline, CDR1 MNHEY and CDR2 SVGAGI. The V end lost 2 bases, the J end lost 4 bases, and 15 bases lay between the germline ends. The CDR3 covers 15 residues. The DNA for the CDR3 is TGTGCCAGCAGTTACCCATACGGTCCTGGGTACGAGCAGTACTTC. This codes for CASSYPYGPGYEQYF.

This clone was counted only a few times. The chain is built from TRBV2 and TRBJ2-7; perhaps TRBD2 as D (6 bases). Germline CDR1 SNHLY, CDR2 FYNNEI. This CDR3 contains 13 residues. V was cut by 4 bases and J by 0 bases, with 7 bases left in between. As DNA, the CDR3 is TGTGCCAGCAGTGCCGGGAGCTCCTACGAGCAGTACTTC. It encodes CASSAGSSYEQYF.

This chain links TRBV11-3 with TRBJ2-5; TRBD1 might be the D (6 bases). Trimming cost V 4 bases and J 0 bases, with 18 bases left between them. Germline CDR1 SGHNT, CDR2 YENEEA. The CDR3 totals 17 residues. CDR3 DNA sequence: TGTGCCAGCAGCTCCAGGGGTGGAGACTACTACCAAGAGACCCAGTACTTC. Translation: CASSSRGGDYYQETQYF.

The V and J genes are TRBV5-1 and TRBJ2-3, with D perhaps TRBD2 (5 bases). With 4 bases removed from V and 1 base from J, the gap between germline ends came to 10 bases. Germline V gives CDR1 SGHRS, CDR2 YFSETQ. The CDR3 is 14 residues long. The CDR3 bases are TGCGCCAGCAGCCCAGGACTGGGCACAGATACGCAGTATTTT. Amino acids: CASSPGLGTDTQYF.

This clone was counted between two and nine times. This chain joins TRBV6-1 and TRBJ2-1, with D perhaps TRBD1 or TRBD2 (5 bases each). Trimming shortened V by 8 bases and J by 4 bases, and 6 bases separated the two germline ends. The germline CDR1 and CDR2 sequences are MNHNS and SASEGT. There are 11 residues in the CDR3. The CDR3 coding sequence is TGTGCCAGCGGGACGTACAATGAGCAGTTCTTC. Its translation: CASGTYNEQFF.

This rearrangement joins TRBV5-1 to TRBJ2-2, with D perhaps matching TRBD1 (6 bases). CDR1 SGHRS and CDR2 YFSETQ come from the germline V gene. CDR3 length: 17 residues. V lost 4 bases and J lost 0, with 16 bases in between. As DNA, the CDR3 is TGCGCCAGCAGCCCGGGACACAGTACCACGAACACCGGGGAGCTGTTTTTT. Its translation: CASSPGHSTTNTGELFF. Filled out from reference TRBV5-1 and TRBJ2-2, the complete variable domain reads KAGVTQTPRYLIKTRGQQVTLSCSPISGHRSVSWYQQTPGQGLQFLFEYFSETQRNKGNFPGRFSGRQFSNSRSEMNVSTLELGDSALYLCASSPGHSTTNTGELFFGEGSRLTVL.

The chain uses TRBV5-1 and TRBJ2-1; D ambiguous. The V end was cut by 4 bases, the J end by 8 bases, with 7 bases between. The V gene's germline CDR1 is SGHRS and CDR2 YFSETQ. The CDR3 loop spans 11 amino acids. CDR3 sequence: CASSLFDEQFF. DNA for the CDR3: TGCGCCAGCAGCCTGTTCGATGAGCAGTTCTTC. The full variable domain, completed using reference TRBV5-1 and TRBJ2-1, is KAGVTQTPRYLIKTRGQQVTLSCSPISGHRSVSWYQQTPGQGLQFLFEYFSETQRNKGNFPGRFSGRQFSNSRSEMNVSTLELGDSALYLCASSLFDEQFFGPGTRLTVL.

The V call is TRBV6-5, the J call TRBJ2-6, with D unclear. Per germline, CDR1 MNHEY and CDR2 SVGAGI. The ends were cut back, 11 bases at V and 0 bases at J, with 11 bases in the middle. The CDR3 has 14 amino acids. The CDR3 DNA sequence: TGTGCCTCATACACAAACTCTGGGGCCAACGTCCTGACTTTC. It codes for CASYTNSGANVLTF.

The V gene is TRBV7-9, the J gene TRBJ2-7; D not certain. The CDR3 is 11 residues long. V was shortened by 3 bases and J by 3 bases, with 3 bases between the two germline ends. Germline V gene data show CDR1 as SEHNR and CDR2 as FQNEAQ (reference sequence). The DNA of the CDR3 is TGTGCCAGCAGCTTTGTCTACGAGCAGTACTTC. This codes for CASSFVYEQYF.

This clone was counted between two and nine times. The gene calls are TRBV7-2 and TRBJ2-7; no reliable D call. Trimming shortened V by 3 bases and J by 2 bases, and 11 bases separated the two germline ends. Germline V gene data show CDR1 as SGHTA and CDR2 as FQGNSA. CDR3 length: 14 residues. DNA for the CDR3: TGTGCCAGCAGCTTTGGGCAAGCGACCTACGAGCAGTACTTC. This codes for CASSFGQATYEQYF.

The rearrangement uses TRBV7-9 and TRBJ2-2; D may be TRBD2 (6 bases). V lost 3 bases and J lost 1, with 18 bases in between. Looked up from germline, CDR1 is SEHNR and CDR2 is FQNEAQ (reference sequence). The length of the CDR3 is 18 residues. CDR3 in DNA: TGTGCCAGCAGCTTGGGACTGCTCGTACTTGAGAACACCGGGGAGCTGTTTTTT. Its translation: CASSLGLLVLENTGELFF.